One and the same sample provided the 17 T cell receptor beta chains below, sequenced in a study of blood T cell repertoires in COVID-19. TCRdb keeps only in-frame clones here, not all; method: immunoSEQ multiplex PCR. The table includes fewer than 350,000 clones, approximately 86% detected once. Sequencing input: peripheral blood. These receptors originate from a man aged 40-49 years with active or convalescent COVID-19.

The rearrangement joins TRBV2 to TRBJ1-6, with D hard to call. The CDR3 spans 11 residues. V lost 5 bases to trimming and J lost 10 bases, with 6 bases between them. Germline CDR1 reads SNHLY; CDR2 reads FYNNEI. The CDR3 DNA reads as TGTGCCAGCAGTCCCGGGTCACCCCTCCACTTT. Protein sequence: CASSPGSPLHF.

The rearrangement uses TRBV5-1 and TRBJ1-1, with TRBD1 matching over 12 bases. The CDR3 spans 17 residues. V gave up 4 bases and J gave up 4 bases; unmatched junction bases: 11. Per germline, CDR1 SGHRS and CDR2 YFSETQ. The CDR3, as DNA: TGCGCCAGCAGCCCGCCGGGACAGGGGGCAGGTGGCACTGAAGCTTTCTTT. This gives the protein CASSPPGQGAGGTEAFF.

The rearrangement links TRBV7-6 to TRBJ2-7; TRBD1 agrees at 7 bases. This CDR3 region has 15 residues. Germline CDR1 and CDR2: SGHVS and FNYEAQ. Germline trimming cut 5 bases from V and 3 bases from J; bases unmatched to any gene: 10. The CDR3 region is CASSLEGARFYEQYF. Written as DNA, the CDR3 is TGTGCCAGCAGCCTAGAGGGGGCACGCTTCTACGAGCAGTACTTC.

Only one count was recorded for this clone. The J gene is TRBJ1-2, the V gene TRBV9, with D perhaps TRBD1 (5 bases). Germline CDR1 reads SGDLS; CDR2 reads YYNGEE. The CDR3 contains 15 residues. Trimming stripped 4 bases from V and 5 bases from J, with 18 bases between. CDR3 residues: CASSQKSTVRYGYTF. The DNA for the CDR3 is TGTGCCAGCAGCCAAAAATCGACAGTACGGTATGGCTACACCTTC.

The rearrangement links TRBV6-5 to TRBJ2-3; 7 bases agree with TRBD1. There are 13 residues in the CDR3. V was pared by 6 bases and J by 4 bases, with 4 bases of the junction left unmatched. Germline loops: CDR1 MNHEY, CDR2 SVGAGI. CDR3 sequence: CASRNRGSDTQYF. CDR3 nucleotide sequence: TGTGCCAGCAGGAACAGGGGATCAGATACGCAGTATTTT.

This chain joins TRBV5-1 and TRBJ2-1; perhaps TRBD2 as D (6 bases). The V end was cut by 4 bases, the J end by 6 bases, with 11 bases between. CDR1 and CDR2 from the germline V gene are SGHRS and YFSETQ. The CDR3 length is 13 residues. The CDR3 here is CASSKGGINEQFF. The CDR3 DNA sequence: TGCGCCAGCAGCAAGGGCGGGATCAATGAGCAGTTCTTC.

The gene calls are TRBV10-3 and TRBJ1-1, with TRBD1 identical over 8 bases. There are 14 residues in the CDR3. CDR1 is ENHRY and CDR2 is SYGVKD in the germline V gene. J was trimmed by 8 bases and V by 0 bases; bases with no gene match: 5. CDR3 nucleotides: TGTGCCATCAGTGAGTCGGGACAGGAATACGAAGCTTTCTTT. The encoded protein is CAISESGQEYEAFF.

V usage is TRBV27 and J usage is TRBJ2-2, with 7 bases aligning to TRBD2. Germline V gives CDR1 MNHEY, CDR2 SMNVEV (reference sequence). The CDR3 has 15 amino acids. The junction had 7 bases not matched to a gene; V was cut back by 3 bases and J by 6 bases. CDR3 residues: CASSLGGGFAGELFF. CDR3 DNA sequence: TGTGCCAGCAGTTTGGGGGGAGGGTTTGCCGGGGAGCTGTTTTTT.

The genes are TRBV7-9 and TRBJ2-6, with unresolved D. The germline V and J ends were trimmed by 5 bases and 1 base, with 9 bases remaining between them. Germline assignment: CDR1 SEHNR and CDR2 FQNEAQ (reference sequence). This CDR3 is built from 15 residues. CDR3 protein: CASSRDRSGANVLTF. The CDR3 DNA is TGTGCCAGCAGCAGGGATAGATCTGGGGCCAACGTCCTGACTTTC.

V is TRBV18 and J is TRBJ1-2; 7 nucleotides match TRBD1. Germline CDR1 KGHSH, CDR2 LQKENI. Trimming removed 0 bases from V and 4 bases from J; junction bases left unmatched: 8. This CDR3 comprises 16 residues. The CDR3 spells CASSPPKGTDSYGYTF. CDR3 bases: TGTGCCAGCTCACCACCGAAAGGGACAGATTCCTATGGCTACACCTTC.

This chain connects TRBV11-3 to TRBJ2-7; TRBD2 matches 12 bases. Germline loops: CDR1 SGHNT, CDR2 YENEEA. This CDR3 contains 14 residues. The V gene end was trimmed by 5 bases and the J gene end by 9 bases; junction bases not matched to a gene: 8. CDR3 in DNA: TGTGCCAGCAGCCCCCCTAGCGGGAGGGCCGTGCAGTACTTC. This translates into CASSPPSGRAVQYF.

This clone was picked up a small number of times. The chain recombines TRBV10-1 with TRBJ2-1, with TRBD1 identical over 10 bases. Looked up from germline, CDR1 is WNHNN and CDR2 is SYGVQD (reference sequence). V shed 3 bases and J 8 bases; nucleotides not matched to a gene: 10. The CDR3 sequence is 16 residues long. CDR3 sequence (DNA): TGCGCCAGCAGTGACTCCGGGACAGGGGATCGGGATGAGCAGTTCTTC. It encodes CASSDSGTGDRDEQFF.

The gene calls are TRBV19 and TRBJ2-5; weak D call: TRBD2 (6 bases). V was trimmed by 4 bases and J by 4 bases, leaving 13 bases between them. The length of the CDR3 is 14 residues. Germline V gene sequence: CDR1 LNHDA, CDR2 SQIVND (reference sequence). In DNA, the CDR3 is TGTGCCAGTAGTAGAGGAGGGGAGGTAGAGACCCAGTACTTC. This gives the protein CASSRGGEVETQYF.

The chain joins TRBV7-9 to TRBJ2-5, with D possibly matching TRBD1 (5 bases). Trimming removed 2 bases from V and 4 bases from J, with 14 bases in between. The CDR3 length is 15 residues. Germline-derived CDR1 and CDR2 are SEHNR and FQNEAQ (reference sequence). The DNA for the CDR3 is TGTGCCAGCAGCTTAAAGGCGACAGCAAGAGAGACCCAGTACTTC. Translation gives CASSLKATARETQYF.

A word on this clone: The junction departs from germline at one end; a sequencing error may be responsible. The chain recombines TRBV6-1 with TRBJ2-7; the D gene is possibly TRBD2 (5 bases). In germline, CDR1 is MNHNS, CDR2 SASEGT. The CDR3 has 15 residues. The CDR3 DNA sequence: TGTGCCAGCACTGAAGGGAGCCCGAGCTCCTACGAGCAGTACTTC. Its translation: CASTEGSPSSYEQYF.

The CDR3 protein is CASTAGVNLNTQYF. The CDR3 bases are TGTGCCAGCACGGCGGGAGTTAACCTAAATACGCAGTATTTT. The rearrangement uses TRBV27 and TRBJ2-3, with 7 bases matching TRBD2. Germline lookup yields CDR1 MNHEY and CDR2 SMNVEV (reference sequence). The V segment lost 7 bases and the J segment 7 bases; nucleotides outside the gene matches: 11. This CDR3 region has 14 residues.

V usage is TRBV19 and J usage is TRBJ2-7; TRBD2 matches 16 bases. The CDR3 has 15 amino acids. The germline CDR1 and CDR2 sequences are LNHDA and SQIVND (reference sequence). Trimming removed 4 bases from V and 9 bases from J; junction bases left unmatched: 6. CDR3 sequence: CASSTGTSGRALQYF. CDR3 nucleotide sequence: TGTGCCAGTAGTACCGGGACTAGCGGGAGGGCCCTGCAGTACTTC.